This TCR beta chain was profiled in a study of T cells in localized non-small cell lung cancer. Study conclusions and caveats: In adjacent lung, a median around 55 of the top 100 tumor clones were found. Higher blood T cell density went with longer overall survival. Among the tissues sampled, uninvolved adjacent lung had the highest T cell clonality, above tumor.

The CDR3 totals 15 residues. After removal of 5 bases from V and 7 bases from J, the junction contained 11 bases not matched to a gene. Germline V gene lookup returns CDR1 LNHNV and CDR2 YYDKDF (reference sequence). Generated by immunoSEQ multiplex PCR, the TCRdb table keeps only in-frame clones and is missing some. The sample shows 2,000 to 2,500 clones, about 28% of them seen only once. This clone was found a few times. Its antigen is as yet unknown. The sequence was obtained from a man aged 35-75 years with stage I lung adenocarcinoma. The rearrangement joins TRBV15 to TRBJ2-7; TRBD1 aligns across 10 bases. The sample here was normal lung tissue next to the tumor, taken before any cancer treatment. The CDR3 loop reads CATSRDRGLSQEQYF. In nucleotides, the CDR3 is TGTGCCACCAGCCGGGACAGGGGCCTCTCTCAAGAGCAGTACTTC.